This T cell receptor beta chain was captured in a study of radiation and T cells in renal cell carcinoma. Sequencing used immunoSEQ multiplex PCR; TCRdb keeps in-frame clones, though not all of them. The sample yields 140,000 to 150,000 clones, approximately 86% seen once. Germline CDR1 and CDR2: SGHNT and YENEEA. The CDR3 spans 13 residues. V gave up 6 bases and J gave up 5 bases, with 12 bases separating them. Findings and limits, study-wide: In blood, top tumor clones expanded by 2 weeks, shrinking by 4.

Noted time point: blood 4 weeks post-SBRT, at nephrectomy. Stated treatment: 15 Gy SBRT to primary tumor, nephrectomy 4 weeks later. Nephrectomy followed 15 Gy stereotactic body radiation by 4 weeks. Serial blood draws occurred at baseline and 2 and 4 weeks post-SBRT. The patient's renal cell carcinoma had clear cell pathology. Comment on this clone: What it binds is unknown.

The sequenced sample was blood, obtained from a patient whose treatment included radiotherapy and nephrectomy. V usage is TRBV11-3 and J usage is TRBJ2-3; D perhaps matches TRBD1 (5 bases). The TCR comes from a woman aged 45 to 65 with renal cell carcinoma. The CDR3 nucleotides are TGTGCCAGCAGTAGGGGTTACAAAGATACGCAGTATTTT. It is translated as CASSRGYKDTQYF. Full variable domain (outside the CDR3, taken from reference TRBV11-3 and TRBJ2-3): EAGVVQSPRYKIIEKKQPVAFWCNPISGHNTLYWYLQNLGQGPELLIRYENEEAVDDSQLPKDRFSAERLKGVDSTLKIQPAELGDSAVYLCASSRGYKDTQYFGPGTRLTVL.